The source of this T cell receptor beta chain is a study of blood T cell repertoires in COVID-19. Study background: Sample material is recorded as cDNA or gDNA derived from T cells, B-cell-depleted T cells, or PBMCs.

As handled by the study authors: Scientists estimated how many nucleated cells there were by amplifying reference gene primers. Data came from immunoSEQ multiplex PCR; TCRdb stores just in-frame clones and leaves some out. V, J and clone size were drawn from that table, and D and trimming were deduced from the DNA. Among about 400,000 clones listed, approximately 86% were seen once. The CDR3 sequence is 15 residues long. Germline CDR1 and CDR2: MNHNY and SVGAGI (reference sequence). V was pared by 4 bases and J by 1 base, with 5 bases of the junction left unmatched. Patients from Seattle were sampled longitudinally, starting during active infection.

This receptor was taken from an older woman with COVID-19, enrolled during active disease. This rearrangement joins TRBV6-6 to TRBJ2-5; the match to TRBD2 covers 8 bases. The sequencing sample was made of peripheral blood. The CDR3 spells CASSWGLGSQETQYF. Here the CDR3 DNA reads TGTGCCAGCAGTTGGGGACTAGGTTCCCAAGAGACCCAGTACTTC.